The T cell receptor beta chain under discussion was sequenced for a study of naive and memory T cell subsets. The CDR3 sequence is 13 residues long. Trimming at V came to 7 bases and at J to 4 bases, leaving 4 bases not matched to a gene. Germline values: CDR1 MNHEY, CDR2 SMNVEV (reference sequence). An equimolar mix of two oligonucleotides served as the beta constant-region primer for TRBC1 and TRBC2. The ligated cDNA underwent four PCR rounds using SP2 and nested alpha and beta constant-region primers. A 12-nucleotide UMI and the SP2 primer were added to the cDNA 3' end by oligonucleotide ligation. TCRdb analysed the UMI-ligation and nested PCR reads with MiXCR anew, one entry per CDR3 protein. The sample consists of 30,000 to 40,000 distinct CDR3 sequences, less than 20% of them appearing once. This clonotype was detected a few times. Its target is not known. General study findings and limits: Activation and differentiation may alter RNA-based TCR counts.

CD8 T cells were positively selected from what remained after CD4 positive selection. The chain recombines TRBV27 with TRBJ1-2; 9 bases line up with TRBD1. This sequence was found in a human donor in good health. Sequencing was done on a sample of effector memory CD4+ T cells from blood. Subset given: effector memory, CD45RA- CD27-. The CDR3 coding sequence is TGTGCCAGCAAGGACAGGGGCGGCTATGGCTACACCTTC. Amino acids: CASKDRGGYGYTF.